This TCR beta chain was captured by sequencing in a study of regulatory T cells in long-lasting Graves disease. Both iRepertoire HTBI primers and Arm-PCR of CDR3 regions were used to build the TCR beta libraries. TCRdb recomputed calls from the multiplex PCR reads with MiXCR, one row per CDR3 protein. The sample lists over 300,000 distinct CDR3 sequences; 15% to 20% were seen once. This clonotype was seen many times. Its antigen is unknown. Germline CDR1 reads SGHAT; CDR2 reads FQNNGV. J gave up 5 bases and V 1 base, and 7 bases lay outside the gene matches. The CDR3 extends over 16 amino acids. The time point is: persistent/refractory GD, antithyroid drugs over 5 years with positive TRAb. With RNA extracted from PBMCs as input, the TCR library was made. Regarding the study as a whole: New patients shared 750 to 1,000 public clonotypes, fewer than the approximately 3,000 shared by persistent patients. Tissue studied was limited to peripheral blood, excluding thyroid tissue. Favored usage of TRBV28, TRBJ1-2 and TRBJ2-5 was recorded in persistent disease.

The chain recombines TRBV11-2 with TRBJ2-5; 10 positions match TRBD2. The source material was peripheral blood mononuclear cells (PBMCs), sampled when the disease was refractory, from a patient treated with antithyroid drugs. This clonotype was sampled from a female donor with Graves disease. The CDR3 nucleotides read TGTGCCAGCAGCTTAGCGAGCGGGGGGGCAAGGGAGACCCAGTACTTC. Translation: CASSLASGGARETQYF.